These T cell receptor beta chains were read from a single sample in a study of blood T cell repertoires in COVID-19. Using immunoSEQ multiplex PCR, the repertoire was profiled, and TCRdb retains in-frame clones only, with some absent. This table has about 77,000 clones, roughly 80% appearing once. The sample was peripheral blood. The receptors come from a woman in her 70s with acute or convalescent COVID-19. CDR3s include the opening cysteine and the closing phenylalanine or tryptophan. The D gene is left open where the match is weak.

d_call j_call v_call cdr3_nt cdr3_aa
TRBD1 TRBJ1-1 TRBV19 TGTGCCAGTACCCTGGGACAGGGGGCTAGCACTGAAGCTTTCTTT CASTLGQGASTEAFF
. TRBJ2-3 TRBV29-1 TGCAGCGTCAGACGACTGCTTGCAGATACGCAGTATTTT CSVRRLLADTQYF
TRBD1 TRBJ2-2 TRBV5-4 TGTGCCAGCAGCCCGTCAGGGGGCGCGAACACCGGGGAGCTGTTTTTT CASSPSGGANTGELFF
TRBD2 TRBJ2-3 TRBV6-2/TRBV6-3 TGTGCCAGCAGTTACGGAACTAGCGGAAACACAGATACGCAGTATTTT CASSYGTSGNTDTQYF
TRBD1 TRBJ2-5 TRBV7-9 TGTGCCAGCAGGGGGTGGAGACAGGGACAAGAGACCCAGTACTTC CASRGWRQGQETQYF
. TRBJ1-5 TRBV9 TGTGCCAGCAGCGTAGAGGGGGACGACGGTCAGCCCCAGCATTTT CASSVEGDDGQPQHF
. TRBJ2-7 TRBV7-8 TGTGCCAGCAGCTTAAGCAGGAAATCGAACGAGCAGTACTTC CASSLSRKSNEQYF
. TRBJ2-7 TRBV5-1 TGCGCCAGCAGCTCCCTCGGCGGACAGTTCAGCTACGAGCAGTACTTC CASSSLGGQFSYEQYF
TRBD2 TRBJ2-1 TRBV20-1 TGCAGTGCTAGTCGAAATCCGGGACTAGTGTACAATGAGCAGTTCTTC CSASRNPGLVYNEQFF
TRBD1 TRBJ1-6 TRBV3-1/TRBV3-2 TGTGCCAGCCGGGACAGGGAAGGCAATTCACCCCTCCACTTT CASRDREGNSPLHF